These 19 T cell receptor beta chains share one sample of origin, sequenced in a study of siplizumab effects on memory and regulatory T cells. Here immunoSEQ multiplex PCR was the method, and the copy in TCRdb shows in-frame clones only, minus some. The sample includes fewer than 45,000 clones, 89% of them seen just once. The specimen was naive CD4+ T cells sorted from blood. The receptor set was obtained from a human donor in good health.

V gene TRBV7-3 combines with J gene TRBJ2-1; 11 bases map to TRBD1. Germline lookup yields CDR1 SGHTA and CDR2 FQGTGA. The CDR3 is 16 residues long. V was pared by 3 bases and J by 2 bases, with 3 bases of the junction left unmatched. CDR3 coding DNA: TGTGCCAGCAGCTTCTCGGGACAGGGGGCCTACAATGAGCAGTTCTTC. Translating it yields CASSFSGQGAYNEQFF.

The V gene is TRBV19, the J gene TRBJ2-7; maybe TRBD1 (6 bases). CDR3 length equals 12 residues. Per the germline V gene, CDR1 is LNHDA and CDR2 is SQIVND (reference sequence). Trimming removed 8 bases from V and 7 bases from J, with 15 bases in between. CDR3 protein: CASADTGREQYF. CDR3 DNA sequence: TGTGCCAGTGCTGATACAGGGCGGGAGCAGTACTTC.

The CDR3 protein is CASSLVGQVRVNTEAFF. The CDR3 nucleotides read TGTGCCAGCAGCTTAGTTGGACAGGTCCGGGTGAACACTGAAGCTTTCTTT. The rearrangement uses TRBV7-2 and TRBJ1-1, with TRBD1 matching 7 bases. The CDR3 covers 17 residues. Germline assignment: CDR1 SGHTA and CDR2 FQGNSA. V was clipped by 1 base and J by 0 bases; unmatched bases: 8. The whole variable domain, filled in from reference TRBV7-2 and TRBJ1-1, reads GAGVSQSPSNKVTEKGKDVELRCDPISGHTALYWYRQSLGQGLEFLIYFQGNSAPDKSGLPSDRFSAERTGGSVSTLTIQRTQQEDSAVYLCASSLVGQVRVNTEAFFGQGTRLTVV.

This clone was seen a few times. The chain joins TRBV28 to TRBJ1-2, with D possibly being TRBD1 (5 bases). Germline loops: CDR1 MDHEN, CDR2 SYDVKM. V gave up 3 bases and J gave up 5 bases, with 16 bases separating them. The CDR3 is 15 residues long. This chain's CDR3 is CASSFQRGWVYGYTF. The CDR3 nucleotides read TGTGCCAGCAGTTTCCAAAGGGGATGGGTTTATGGCTACACCTTC.

This clone was counted once. The chain joins TRBV2 to TRBJ2-7; D could derive from TRBD1 or TRBD2 (6 bases each). Germline assignment: CDR1 SNHLY and CDR2 FYNNEI. The CDR3 is 11 residues long. Deletions cut 11 bases from V and 6 bases from J, with 14 bases between. In nucleotides, the CDR3 is TGTGCCGAAAGGGGGGCAGGCGAGCAGTACTTC. Amino acid sequence: CAERGAGEQYF.

The V and J genes are TRBV5-6 and TRBJ1-6; 8 nucleotides line up with TRBD1. V gave up 4 bases and J gave up 10 bases; unmatched junction bases: 10. Germline V lookup: CDR1 SGHDT, CDR2 YYEEEE. The CDR3 is 15 residues long. CDR3 region: CASSKGQGRESPLHF. CDR3 DNA sequence: TGTGCCAGCAGCAAAGGACAGGGAAGAGAGTCACCCCTCCACTTT.

To note about this clone: One junction end disagrees with the germline gene, perhaps due to a read error. The V gene is TRBV7-7, the J gene TRBJ2-3, with unresolved D. The germline gives CDR1 SSHAT, CDR2 FNYEAQ (reference sequence). CDR3 size: 13 residues. CDR3 protein: CASSLDRTDTQYF. The CDR3 DNA follows: TGTGCTAGCAGCTTAGACCGCACAGATACGCAGTATTTT.

This chain links TRBV19 with TRBJ1-2, with TRBD1 identical over 7 bases. CDR1 and CDR2 (germline): LNHDA, SQIVND (reference sequence). After removal of 3 bases from V and 4 bases from J, the junction contained 2 bases not matched to a gene. This CDR3 comprises 13 residues. CDR3 sequence: CASSMRTGYGYTF. The CDR3 DNA sequence: TGTGCCAGTAGTATGAGGACAGGCTATGGCTACACCTTC.

The chain couples TRBV27 to TRBJ2-3, with TRBD2 matching over 14 bases. There are 17 residues in the CDR3. V dropped 5 bases and J dropped 4; count of bases not matched to a gene: 8. Germline assignment: CDR1 MNHEY and CDR2 SMNVEV (reference sequence). The CDR3 loop is CASSLGLAGGAADTQYF. DNA of the CDR3: TGTGCCAGCAGTCTAGGACTAGCGGGAGGCGCGGCAGATACGCAGTATTTT.

The chain carries TRBV6-1 and TRBJ1-1; D is perhaps TRBD1 (5 bases). Trimming pared 5 bases from V and 5 bases from J, leaving 9 bases between. Germline loops: CDR1 MNHNS, CDR2 SASEGT. This CDR3 spans 12 amino acids. The CDR3 spells CASSMGETEAFF. The DNA of the CDR3 is TGTGCCAGCAGTATGGGGGAAACTGAAGCTTTCTTT.

The V gene is TRBV5-1, the J gene TRBJ2-3; no definite D call. The CDR3 has 14 amino acids. The germline V gene has CDR1 SGHRS and CDR2 YFSETQ. Trimming pared 4 bases from V and 5 bases from J, leaving 14 bases between. The CDR3 region is CASSAGTPRDTQYF. The CDR3 DNA reads TGCGCCAGCAGCGCTGGAACTCCCCGAGATACGCAGTATTTT.

This clone was recorded once. The genes are TRBV18 and TRBJ2-7; weak D call: TRBD2 (6 bases). This CDR3 is built from 14 residues. The germline V gene encodes CDR1 KGHSH and CDR2 LQKENI. V dropped 3 bases and J dropped 4 bases, with 13 bases sitting between them. CDR3 amino acids: CASSPPLGRYEQYF. CDR3 DNA sequence: TGTGCCAGCTCACCCCCCCTGGGGAGGTACGAGCAGTACTTC.

The J gene is TRBJ2-1, the V gene TRBV27; possibly TRBD2 for D (7 bases). The germline CDR1 and CDR2 sequences are MNHEY and SMNVEV (reference sequence). CDR3 length: 15 residues. V was pared by 5 bases and J by 4 bases, with 15 bases between. In nucleotides, the CDR3 is TGTGCCAGCAGTCTCCTCGGGGGGCAGTACAATGAGCAGTTCTTC. It encodes CASSLLGGQYNEQFF.

The chain has TRBV4-2 and TRBJ2-1; 8 positions agree with TRBD2. This CDR3 comprises 16 residues. After removal of 4 bases from V and 0 bases from J, the junction contained 5 bases not matched to a gene. CDR1 and CDR2 (germline): LGHNA, YNFKEQ. CDR3 in amino acids: CASSREREFSYNEQFF. CDR3 nucleotide sequence: TGTGCCAGCAGCCGGGAGCGGGAGTTCTCCTACAATGAGCAGTTCTTC.

This clone was detected only once. V is TRBV4-2 and J is TRBJ1-1; D is unclear. Between the trimmed V and J ends, which lost 1 base and 1 base, there was a span of 4 bases. This CDR3 region has 13 residues. Germline CDR1 LGHNA, CDR2 YNFKEQ. The CDR3 region is CASSQVENTEAFF. The CDR3 DNA sequence: TGTGCCAGCAGCCAAGTGGAGAACACTGAAGCTTTCTTT.

The chain combines TRBV6-5 with TRBJ1-3; tentative D call: TRBD1 (5 bases). The ends were cut back, 2 bases at V and 0 bases at J, with 8 bases in the middle. The CDR3 has 15 amino acids. CDR1 is MNHEY and CDR2 is SVGAGI in the germline V gene. The CDR3: CASSYGQGSGNTIYF. CDR3 DNA sequence: TGTGCCAGCAGTTACGGGCAGGGCTCTGGAAACACCATATATTTT.

The chain couples TRBV5-1 to TRBJ2-5; D unclear. This CDR3 has 14 residues. Germline values: CDR1 SGHRS, CDR2 YFSETQ. V was clipped by 4 bases and J by 1 base, with 11 bases between them. CDR3 sequence reads: CASSAQVSQETQYF. CDR3 nucleotide sequence: TGCGCCAGCAGCGCTCAGGTCTCCCAAGAGACCCAGTACTTC. The full variable domain, with the rest looked up from reference TRBV5-1 and TRBJ2-5, is KAGVTQTPRYLIKTRGQQVTLSCSPISGHRSVSWYQQTPGQGLQFLFEYFSETQRNKGNFPGRFSGRQFSNSRSEMNVSTLELGDSALYLCASSAQVSQETQYFGPGTRLLVL.

The chain uses TRBV9 and TRBJ2-1; maybe TRBD2 (6 bases). Germline V gene sequence: CDR1 SGDLS, CDR2 YYNGEE. The ends were cut back, 3 bases at V and 10 bases at J, with 11 bases in the middle. The CDR3 runs to 12 residues. The CDR3 DNA follows: TGTGCCAGCAGCGCGGGGGTACGGGAGCAGTTCTTC. Amino acid sequence: CASSAGVREQFF.

The rearrangement joins TRBV15 to TRBJ1-5; D possibly corresponds to TRBD1 (5 bases). V was clipped by 0 bases and J by 7 bases, with 10 bases between them. CDR3 length: 14 residues. CDR1 is LNHNV, CDR2 YYDKDF, per germline (reference sequence). The CDR3 here is CATSRDLGPQPQHF. Written as DNA, the CDR3 is TGTGCCACCAGCAGAGATTTGGGGCCCCAGCCCCAGCATTTT.